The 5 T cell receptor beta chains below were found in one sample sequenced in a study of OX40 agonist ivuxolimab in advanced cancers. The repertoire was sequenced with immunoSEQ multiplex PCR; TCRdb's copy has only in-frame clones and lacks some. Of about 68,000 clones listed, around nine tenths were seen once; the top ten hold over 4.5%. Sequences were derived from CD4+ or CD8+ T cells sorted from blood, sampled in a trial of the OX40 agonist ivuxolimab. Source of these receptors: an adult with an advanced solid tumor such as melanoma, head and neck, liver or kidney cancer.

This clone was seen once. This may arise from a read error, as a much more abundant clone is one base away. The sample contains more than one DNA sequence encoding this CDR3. The CDR3 reads CASSLGQSYEQYF. In DNA, the CDR3 is TGTGCCAGCAGCTTAGGACAGAGCTACGAGCAGTACTTC. The V gene is TRBV11-2, the J gene TRBJ2-7; D is possibly TRBD1 (5 bases). V lost 1 base to trimming and J lost 3 bases, with 7 bases between them. The CDR3 runs to 13 residues. CDR1 is SGHAT, CDR2 FQNNGV, per germline. The variable domain in full, completed from reference TRBV11-2 and TRBJ2-7, reads EAGVAQSPRYKIIEKRQSVAFWCNPISGHATLYWYQQILGQGPKLLIQFQNNGVVDDSQLPKDRFSAERLKGVDSTLKIQPAKLEDSAVYLCASSLGQSYEQYFGPGTRLTVT.

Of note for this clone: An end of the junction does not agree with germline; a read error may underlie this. The CDR3 DNA is TGTGCCAGCAATCCCTATACCGGGGGAAGCTCCTGCGAGCAGTACTTC. It encodes CASNPYTGGSSCEQYF. J is TRBJ2-7 and V is TRBV28; TRBD2 is a possible D gene (6 bases). CDR3 length equals 16 residues. Germline V gene lookup returns CDR1 MDHEN and CDR2 SYDVKM.

CDR3 DNA sequence: TGTGCCAGTAGTATCCAGGGGAGTGGGGCCTACGAGCAGTACTTC. Amino acid sequence: CASSIQGSGAYEQYF. This rearrangement joins TRBV19 to TRBJ2-7; D is perhaps TRBD1 (6 bases). Germline assignment: CDR1 LNHDA and CDR2 SQIVND (reference sequence). CDR3 length equals 15 residues. Trimming cost V 3 bases and J 2 bases, with 14 bases left between them. Full variable domain (outside the CDR3, taken from reference TRBV19 and TRBJ2-7): DGGITQSPKYLFRKEGQNVTLSCEQNLNHDAMYWYRQDPGQGLRLIYYSQIVNDFQKGDIAEGYSVSREKKESFPLTVTSAQKNPTAFYLCASSIQGSGAYEQYFGPGTRLTVT.

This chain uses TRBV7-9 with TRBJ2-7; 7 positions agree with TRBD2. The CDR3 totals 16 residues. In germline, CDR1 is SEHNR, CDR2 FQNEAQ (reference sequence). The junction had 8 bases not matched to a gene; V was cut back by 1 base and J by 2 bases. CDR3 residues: CASSLVSGGATYEQYF. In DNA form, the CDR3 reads TGTGCCAGCAGCTTAGTTTCGGGGGGTGCGACCTACGAGCAGTACTTC.

CDR3 amino acids: CASSLLAPSTDTQYF. In nucleotides, the CDR3 is TGTGCCAGCAGCTTATTAGCCCCTAGCACAGATACGCAGTATTTT. The rearrangement links TRBV7-3 to TRBJ2-3; no definite D call. CDR1 SGHTA and CDR2 FQGTGA come from the germline V gene. Trimming removed 2 bases at V and 0 bases at J, with 9 bases between. The CDR3 runs 15 residues.